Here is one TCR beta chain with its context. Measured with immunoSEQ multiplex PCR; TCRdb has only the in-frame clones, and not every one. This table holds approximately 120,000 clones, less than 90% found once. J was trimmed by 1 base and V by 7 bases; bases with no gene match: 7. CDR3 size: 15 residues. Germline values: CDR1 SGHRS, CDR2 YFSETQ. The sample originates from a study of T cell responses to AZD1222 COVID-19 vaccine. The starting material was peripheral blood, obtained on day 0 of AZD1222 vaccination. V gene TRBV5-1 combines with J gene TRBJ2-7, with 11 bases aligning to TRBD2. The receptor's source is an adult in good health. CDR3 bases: TGCGCCAGCGGGACGACTAGCGGGATTTCCTACGAGCAGTACTTC. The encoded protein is CASGTTSGISYEQYF. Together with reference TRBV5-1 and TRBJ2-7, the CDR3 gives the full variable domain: KAGVTQTPRYLIKTRGQQVTLSCSPISGHRSVSWYQQTPGQGLQFLFEYFSETQRNKGNFPGRFSGRQFSNSRSEMNVSTLELGDSALYLCASGTTSGISYEQYFGPGTRLTVT.